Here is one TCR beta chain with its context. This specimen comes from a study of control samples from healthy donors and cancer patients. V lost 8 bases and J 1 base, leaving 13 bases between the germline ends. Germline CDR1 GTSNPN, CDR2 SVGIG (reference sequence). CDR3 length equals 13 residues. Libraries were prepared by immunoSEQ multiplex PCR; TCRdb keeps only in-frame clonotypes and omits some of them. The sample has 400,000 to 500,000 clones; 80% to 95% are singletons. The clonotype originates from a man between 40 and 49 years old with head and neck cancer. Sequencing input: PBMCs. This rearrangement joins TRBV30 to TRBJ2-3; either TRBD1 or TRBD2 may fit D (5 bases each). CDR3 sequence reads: CARARGGTDTQYF. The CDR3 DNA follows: TGTGCCCGGGCAAGAGGGGGCACAGATACGCAGTATTTT. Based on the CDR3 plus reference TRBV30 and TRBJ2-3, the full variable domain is SQTIHQWPATLVQPVGSPLSLECTVEGTSNPNLYWYRQAAGRGLQLLFYSVGIGQISSEVPQNLSASRPQDRQFILSSKKLLLSDSGFYLCARARGGTDTQYFGPGTRLTVL.